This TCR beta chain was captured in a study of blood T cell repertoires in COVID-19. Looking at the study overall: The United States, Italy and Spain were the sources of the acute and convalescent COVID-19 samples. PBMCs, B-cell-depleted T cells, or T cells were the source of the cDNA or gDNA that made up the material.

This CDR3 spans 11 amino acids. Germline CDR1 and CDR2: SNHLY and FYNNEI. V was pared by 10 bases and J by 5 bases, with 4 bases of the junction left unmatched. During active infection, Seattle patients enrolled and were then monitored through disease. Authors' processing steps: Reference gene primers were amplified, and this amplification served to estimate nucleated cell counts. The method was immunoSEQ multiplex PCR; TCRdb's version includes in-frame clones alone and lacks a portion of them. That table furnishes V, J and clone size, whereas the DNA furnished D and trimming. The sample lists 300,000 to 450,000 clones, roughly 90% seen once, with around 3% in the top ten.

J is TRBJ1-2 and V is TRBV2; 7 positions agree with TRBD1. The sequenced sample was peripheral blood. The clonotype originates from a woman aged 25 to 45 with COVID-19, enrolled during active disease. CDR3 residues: CANPGGYGYTF. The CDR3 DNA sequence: TGTGCCAATCCAGGGGGGTATGGCTACACCTTC.